The 17 T cell receptor beta chains reported below all come from one sample, sequenced in a study of response to subunit inactivated influenza vaccine. One entry per CDR3 protein results from TCRdb running MiXCR on the RT-PCR reads. There are hundreds of thousands of distinct CDR3 sequences in the sample; around 10% occur only once, and 9.5% to 11% lies in the top ten. The data were also submitted as part of a second study, on T cells expressing NK-cell markers. That paper states: Making the TCR beta cDNA relied on 5'RACE template switching with UMIs.

Source: PBMCs from blood, taken on the day of vaccination. These receptors all come from a man between 45 and 60 years old who received an inactivated influenza vaccine.

Many counts were recorded for this clonotype. The chain combines TRBV19 with TRBJ2-2; 8 positions agree with TRBD1. Germline V gene sequence: CDR1 LNHDA, CDR2 SQIVND (reference sequence). The CDR3 is made up of 14 amino acids. V lost 6 bases, J lost 1 base, and 1 base stayed unmatched. This CDR3 is CASRGTGNTGELFF. The CDR3 coding sequence is TGTGCCAGTAGGGGGACAGGGAACACCGGGGAGCTGTTTTTT. The entire variable domain, with the rest obtained from reference TRBV19 and TRBJ2-2, is as follows: DGGITQSPKYLFRKEGQNVTLSCEQNLNHDAMYWYRQDPGQGLRLIYYSQIVNDFQKGDIAEGYSVSREKKESFPLTVTSAQKNPTAFYLCASRGTGNTGELFFGEGSRLTVL.

This clonotype has more than one count but fewer than ten. The chain combines TRBV5-1 with TRBJ1-5; weak D call: TRBD1 (5 bases). The germline V and J ends were trimmed by 2 bases and 8 bases, with 11 bases remaining between them. The CDR3 totals 13 residues. The germline gives CDR1 SGHRS, CDR2 YFSETQ. The CDR3 coding sequence is TGCGCCAGCAGCTTAGGAGGGGATAAGCCCCAGCATTTT. It yields the protein CASSLGGDKPQHF.

The chain recombines TRBV9 with TRBJ2-6, with D perhaps assigned TRBD1 or TRBD2 (5 bases each). Germline V gene sequence: CDR1 SGDLS, CDR2 YYNGEE. The CDR3 covers 15 residues. V was pared by 3 bases and J by 1 base, with 8 bases between. As DNA, the CDR3 is TGTGCCAGCAGCGGGGACCAGTCTGGGGCCAACGTCCTGACTTTC. Translation: CASSGDQSGANVLTF.

V and J are TRBV7-9 and TRBJ1-6; D ambiguous. The CDR3 is 14 amino acids. The germline CDR1 and CDR2 sequences are SEHNR and FQNEAQ (reference sequence). V was shortened by 5 bases and J by 3 bases, with 8 bases between the two germline ends. The CDR3 loop reads CASSTELYNSPLHF. The DNA of the CDR3 is TGTGCCAGCAGCACAGAGCTCTATAATTCACCCCTCCACTTT.

This clonotype was counted at least ten times. V and J are TRBV10-3 and TRBJ2-3, with D possibly TRBD1 on 6 matching bases. The CDR3 runs 16 residues. Trimming took 7 bases from V and 0 from J, leaving 17 bases between them. Germline V gene sequence: CDR1 ENHRY, CDR2 SYGVKD. The CDR3 DNA reads as TGTGCCATCAACGATGTAGGGGGAAGTAGCACAGATACGCAGTATTTT. The encoded protein is CAINDVGGSSTDTQYF.

In this sample, this clonotype turned up many times. The V and J genes are TRBV5-1 and TRBJ2-5; no definite D call. The V gene lost 0 bases and the J gene lost 0 bases, with 9 bases spanning the gap. Germline assignment: CDR1 SGHRS and CDR2 YFSETQ. The CDR3 covers 15 residues. The CDR3 DNA reads as TGCGCCAGCAGCTTGGAAGGACGGTACCAAGAGACCCAGTACTTC. Encoded protein: CASSLEGRYQETQYF.

This clonotype occurred a few times. The chain employs TRBV27 and TRBJ1-1, with 10 nucleotides matching TRBD1. This CDR3 has 15 amino acids. Germline values: CDR1 MNHEY, CDR2 SMNVEV (reference sequence). Losses at the gene ends were 4 bases for V and 3 bases for J; bases not matched to a gene: 5. CDR3 DNA: TGTGCCAGCAGTTCTGTGACAGGGGGCTACACTGAAGCTTTCTTT. It yields the protein CASSSVTGGYTEAFF.

This sequence joins TRBV9 and TRBJ2-1; D remains ambiguous. The CDR3 length is 15 residues. The germline V and J ends were trimmed by 0 bases and 0 bases, with 7 bases remaining between them. Looked up from germline, CDR1 is SGDLS and CDR2 is YYNGEE. In DNA form, the CDR3 reads TGTGCCAGCAGCGTAGGGTTTAGCTCCTACAATGAGCAGTTCTTC. Its protein product is CASSVGFSSYNEQFF.

This clonotype was seen ten or more times. The chain couples TRBV7-2 to TRBJ1-6, with 10 bases fitting TRBD1. This CDR3 is built from 16 residues. Losses at the gene ends were 0 bases for V and 10 bases for J; bases not matched to a gene: 6. Germline V gene lookup returns CDR1 SGHTA and CDR2 FQGNSA. The CDR3 sequence is CASSLARTGGWSPLHF. CDR3 nucleotide sequence: TGTGCCAGCAGCTTAGCCCGGACAGGGGGATGGTCACCCCTCCACTTT.

The V and J genes are TRBV10-3 and TRBJ2-5; tentative D call: TRBD2 (5 bases). This CDR3 has 13 residues. Trimming took off 4 bases at V and 5 bases at J, with 11 bases between the two ends. The germline CDR1 and CDR2 sequences are ENHRY and SYGVKD. The CDR3 protein is CAISGAAAETQYF. The CDR3 region has the DNA TGTGCCATCAGTGGAGCGGCCGCGGAGACCCAGTACTTC.

This clonotype appeared a few times. The J gene is TRBJ2-1, the V gene TRBV4-2; D is unresolved. Germline CDR1 and CDR2: LGHNA and YNFKEQ. CDR3 length equals 11 residues. Trimming shortened V by 2 bases and J by 8 bases, and 4 bases separated the two germline ends. The CDR3 here is CASSQQDEQFF. The CDR3 DNA reads TGTGCCAGCAGCCAACAAGATGAGCAGTTCTTC.

There are a few counts of this clonotype. This chain links TRBV7-9 with TRBJ2-1; TRBD2 agrees at 8 bases. V shed 8 bases, J shed 9 bases, and the junction held 12 bases outside the gene matches. The CDR3 extends over 14 amino acids. Germline-derived CDR1 and CDR2 are SEHNR and FQNEAQ (reference sequence). Here the CDR3 DNA reads TGTGCCAGCTTGGGTAGCGGGGTGTCGGGTGAGCAGTTCTTC. It encodes CASLGSGVSGEQFF.

The rearrangement links TRBV7-6 to TRBJ2-3; D is perhaps TRBD1 (5 bases). With 3 bases removed from V and 0 bases from J, the gap between germline ends came to 19 bases. The CDR3 runs to 18 residues. Germline CDR1 reads SGHVS; CDR2 reads FNYEAQ. The CDR3, as DNA: TGTGCCAGCAGCTTTCGGATCCGACAGAGCTCTAGCACAGATACGCAGTATTTT. Amino acid sequence: CASSFRIRQSSSTDTQYF.

This clonotype was detected a few times. The chain has TRBV12-5 and TRBJ2-3; TRBD2 agrees at 7 bases. The V gene end was trimmed by 1 base and the J gene end by 2 bases; junction bases not matched to a gene: 6. The CDR3 sequence is 16 residues long. Germline V gene lookup returns CDR1 LGHNT and CDR2 FRNRAP. The CDR3 region is CASGLDRAGHTDTQYF. CDR3 in DNA: TGTGCTAGTGGTTTGGACCGAGCGGGGCACACAGATACGCAGTATTTT.

V gene TRBV10-3 combines with J gene TRBJ2-2, with D possibly being TRBD1 (6 bases). Trimming pared 8 bases from V and 3 bases from J, leaving 16 bases between. The CDR3 length is 15 residues. Germline V gene sequence: CDR1 ENHRY, CDR2 SYGVKD. CDR3 sequence reads: CAIQTGMRDTGELFF. The CDR3 DNA is TGTGCCATCCAAACAGGGATGCGGGACACCGGGGAGCTGTTTTTT.

V usage is TRBV5-1 and J usage is TRBJ2-7, with 7 nucleotides matching TRBD2. CDR3 length: 15 amino acids. The trim removed 2 bases at V and 0 bases at J, leaving 5 bases unmatched. Looked up from germline, CDR1 is SGHRS and CDR2 is YFSETQ. The CDR3 reads CASSFPPGGSYEQYF. In nucleotides, the CDR3 is TGCGCCAGCAGCTTCCCACCGGGGGGCTCCTACGAGCAGTACTTC.

The V gene is TRBV28, the J gene TRBJ2-1; unclear D gene. Germline lookup yields CDR1 MDHEN and CDR2 SYDVKM. Deletions cut 5 bases from V and 2 bases from J, with 10 bases between. The CDR3 is 14 amino acids. The CDR3 loop reads CASSTEPTYNEQFF. The DNA of the CDR3 is TGTGCCAGCAGTACAGAGCCCACCTACAATGAGCAGTTCTTC.